A single sample gave rise to the 20 T cell receptor beta chains below, sequenced in a study of cytotoxic CD8 clonotypes in ibrutinib-treated CLL. The assay was immunoSEQ multiplex PCR, and TCRdb's table has in-frame clones only and misses some. The sample records more than 85,000 clones, around four fifths being singletons. The sample consisted of PBMCs, taken after 12 months of ibrutinib treatment. These receptors were collected from a human donor with chronic lymphocytic leukemia.

This rearrangement joins TRBV7-9 to TRBJ2-1; D assignment may be TRBD1 or TRBD2 (5 bases each). Per germline, CDR1 SEHNR and CDR2 FQNEAQ (reference sequence). V was shortened by 3 bases and J by 7 bases, with 13 bases between the two germline ends. The CDR3 sequence is 14 residues long. Written as DNA, the CDR3 is TGTGCCAGCAGCTTCCTGCAGGGAGAAAATGAGCAGTTCTTC. This sequence encodes CASSFLQGENEQFF.

The chain recombines TRBV30 with TRBJ2-5, with 9 bases fitting TRBD2. Germline V lookup: CDR1 GTSNPN, CDR2 SVGIG (reference sequence). This CDR3 is 13 amino acids long. The ends lost 5 bases at V and 7 bases at J; junction bases unmatched: 8. The CDR3 DNA follows: TGTGCCTGGGGGATAGCGGGGGCCGGGACCCAGTACTTC. Amino acid sequence: CAWGIAGAGTQYF.

J is TRBJ2-7 and V is TRBV7-2, with 13 bases aligning to TRBD2. The V and J ends lost 4 bases and 2 bases, in that order; junction bases with no gene match: 5. Germline values: CDR1 SGHTA, CDR2 FQGNSA. There are 16 residues in the CDR3. This CDR3 reads CASSSRLAGGTYEQYF. Here the CDR3 DNA reads TGTGCCAGCAGCTCTAGACTAGCGGGGGGTACCTACGAGCAGTACTTC.

This chain uses TRBV5-8 with TRBJ2-3; possibly TRBD1 for D (5 bases). V gave up 2 bases and J gave up 2 bases, with 9 bases separating them. Germline V CDR1 and CDR2: SGHTS, YDEGEE. This CDR3 spans 14 amino acids. CDR3 protein: CASSLLQDTDTQYF. The CDR3 nucleotides read TGTGCCAGCAGCTTATTACAGGACACAGATACGCAGTATTTT. The full variable domain, its missing parts supplied by reference TRBV5-8 and TRBJ2-3, is EAGVTQSPTHLIKTRGQQATLRCSPISGHTSVYWYQQALGLGLQFLLWYDEGEERNRGNFPPRFSGRQFPNYSSELNVNALELEDSALYLCASSLLQDTDTQYFGPGTRLTVL.

V gene TRBV7-2 combines with J gene TRBJ2-7, with unresolved D. The germline V and J ends were trimmed by 1 base and 12 bases, with 10 bases remaining between them. Germline-derived CDR1 and CDR2 are SGHTA and FQGNSA. The CDR3 sequence is 11 residues long. CDR3 sequence (DNA): TGTGCCAGCAGCTTAGAACAGCTGCTGTACTTC. Its protein product is CASSLEQLLYF.

This sequence joins TRBV19 and TRBJ2-5, with 11 bases identical to TRBD1. This CDR3 contains 18 residues. V gave up 3 bases and J gave up 4 bases; unmatched junction bases: 13. In germline, CDR1 is LNHDA, CDR2 SQIVND (reference sequence). The CDR3 DNA is TGTGCCAGTAGTATCCCAGATCAGGACAGGGGGCGAATAGAGACCCAGTACTTC. Translating gives CASSIPDQDRGRIETQYF.

The rearrangement links TRBV7-2 to TRBJ1-2; D is perhaps TRBD1 (5 bases). The germline gives CDR1 SGHTA, CDR2 FQGNSA. Trimming removed 5 bases from V and 14 bases from J, with 24 bases in between. This CDR3 contains 14 residues. CDR3 DNA sequence: TGTGCCAGCAGCCCAGGGAAGGGTGTCCAGGGTGGGACCTTC. This encodes CASSPGKGVQGGTF.

The chain uses TRBV18 and TRBJ1-1; 7 bases map to TRBD1. The V and J ends lost 1 base and 4 bases, in that order; junction bases with no gene match: 6. Germline assignment: CDR1 KGHSH and CDR2 LQKENI. This CDR3 is built from 15 residues. CDR3 sequence: CASSPLSRGVTEAFF. The CDR3 coding sequence is TGTGCCAGCTCACCACTCAGCAGGGGGGTCACTGAAGCTTTCTTT.

This chain links TRBV7-6 with TRBJ2-7; 9 nucleotides match TRBD1. CDR3 length: 15 amino acids. The germline gives CDR1 SGHVS, CDR2 FNYEAQ. V lost 2 bases, J lost 2 bases, and 4 bases stayed unmatched. Here the CDR3 DNA reads TGTGCCAGCAGCTTAATGGGACAGGGAGCCTACGAGCAGTACTTC. Protein sequence: CASSLMGQGAYEQYF.

This chain's CDR3 is CASSSGTNTEAFF. The CDR3 DNA sequence: TGTGCCAGCAGCTCCGGGACGAACACTGAAGCTTTCTTT. V usage is TRBV11-3 and J usage is TRBJ1-1; TRBD1 might be the D (5 bases). Trimming stripped 4 bases from V and 1 base from J, with 7 bases between. CDR1 and CDR2 (germline): SGHNT, YENEEA. The CDR3 has 13 residues.

The chain recombines TRBV5-1 with TRBJ2-7; perhaps TRBD1 as D (5 bases). Trimming removed 0 bases from V and 5 bases from J, with 9 bases in between. CDR3 length: 13 residues. CDR1 is SGHRS and CDR2 is YFSETQ in the germline V gene. The CDR3 loop is CASSLEGVHEQYF. The CDR3 DNA sequence: TGCGCCAGCAGCTTGGAAGGGGTCCACGAGCAGTACTTC.

The chain recombines TRBV5-6 with TRBJ1-1; D call uncertain. The CDR3 sequence is 16 residues long. Germline lookup yields CDR1 SGHDT and CDR2 YYEEEE. Trimming pared 7 bases from V and 0 bases from J, leaving 19 bases between. The CDR3 DNA follows: TGTGCCAGCCAGCTTGGGTCGGCCAGACTGAACACTGAAGCTTTCTTT. Its protein is CASQLGSARLNTEAFF.

The chain uses TRBV2 and TRBJ2-3, with D perhaps matching TRBD1 (5 bases). The CDR3 consists of 15 residues. The germline V and J ends were trimmed by 4 bases and 5 bases, with 16 bases remaining between them. Germline CDR1 reads SNHLY; CDR2 reads FYNNEI. For the CDR3, the DNA is TGTGCCAGCAGTGTAGTAGGGTCCGACAGAGATACGCAGTATTTT. Its translation: CASSVVGSDRDTQYF.

The chain has TRBV27 and TRBJ2-7; maybe TRBD1 (6 bases). Looked up from germline, CDR1 is MNHEY and CDR2 is SMNVEV (reference sequence). The CDR3 contains 16 residues. V gave up 1 base and J gave up 4 bases, with 17 bases separating them. The CDR3 bases are TGTGCCAGCAGTTTATATCCCCCGGACAGCAGATACGAGCAGTACTTC. This encodes CASSLYPPDSRYEQYF.

The chain couples TRBV2 to TRBJ1-1, with TRBD1 as a possible D gene (6 bases). Between the trimmed V and J ends, which lost 8 bases and 6 bases, there was a span of 19 bases. Germline V gene lookup returns CDR1 SNHLY and CDR2 FYNNEI. The CDR3 is made up of 14 amino acids. The CDR3 loop is CASSVQGNRAEAFF. CDR3 sequence (DNA): TGTGCCAGCTCCGTACAGGGTAATCGCGCTGAAGCTTTCTTT.

This chain links TRBV5-1 with TRBJ2-7; no firm D call. CDR1 is SGHRS, CDR2 YFSETQ, per germline. V was cut by 7 bases and J by 0 bases, with 11 bases left in between. The CDR3 covers 13 residues. CDR3 region: CASSIGGSYEQYF. Here the CDR3 DNA reads TGCGCCAGCTCAATAGGCGGCTCCTACGAGCAGTACTTC.

This chain links TRBV7-7 with TRBJ1-1; D is uncertain. The V end lost 5 bases, the J end lost 1 base, and 8 bases lay between the germline ends. The CDR3 runs 13 residues. Germline loops: CDR1 SSHAT, CDR2 FNYEAQ (reference sequence). DNA of the CDR3: TGTGCCAGCAGCCTTGAGGCGAACACTGAAGCTTTCTTT. It encodes CASSLEANTEAFF.

This chain joins TRBV30 and TRBJ1-5; TRBD1 might be the D (5 bases). CDR3 length: 15 amino acids. Trimming left V 0 bases short and J 3 bases short, with 12 bases between. Looked up from germline, CDR1 is GTSNPN and CDR2 is SVGIG (reference sequence). The CDR3 loop is CAWSVGRQPNQPQHF. As DNA, the CDR3 is TGTGCCTGGAGTGTAGGTCGACAGCCCAATCAGCCCCAGCATTTT.

The chain employs TRBV7-2 and TRBJ1-2; D ambiguous. The CDR3 covers 15 residues. The V and J ends lost 1 base and 8 bases respectively, with 17 bases between them. Germline V gene lookup returns CDR1 SGHTA and CDR2 FQGNSA. The CDR3: CASSLVPAAAGGYTF. CDR3 nucleotides: TGTGCCAGCAGCTTAGTCCCGGCGGCAGCGGGGGGCTACACCTTC.

The chain uses TRBV14 and TRBJ1-1, with TRBD1 matching over 8 bases. The CDR3 extends over 16 amino acids. The germline gives CDR1 SGHDN, CDR2 FVKESK. The V and J ends lost 1 base and 5 bases, in that order; junction bases with no gene match: 9. The chain's CDR3 is CASSQGVGQGRTEAFF. CDR3 DNA: TGTGCCAGCAGCCAAGGGGTCGGACAGGGTAGAACTGAAGCTTTCTTT.